These T cell receptor beta chains were read from a single sample in a study of cytomegalovirus exposure and HLA in healthy donors. Profiled with immunoSEQ multiplex PCR; TCRdb holds only in-frame clones, not every one. The table has about 200,000 clones, 70% to 90% seen once. The sample taken for sequencing was PBMCs. The receptor set was obtained from a woman between 25 and 40 years old in good health and CMV-seronegative. Each CDR3 is given with its conserved first and last residue. D genes are given only for firm matches. Part of the rows lack a size; the others show once, few, many or a class for expanded clones.

j_gene	v_gene	abundance	d_gene	CDR3aa	CDR3nt
TRBJ2-3	TRBV15	NA	NA	CATSGGLEGAQDTQYF	TGTGCCACCAGCGGGGGACTGGAGGGAGCACAAGATACGCAGTATTTT
TRBJ2-4	TRBV25-1	NA	TRBD1	CASRGTGGANIQYF	TGTGCCAGCAGGGGGACAGGGGGCGCAAACATTCAGTACTTC
TRBJ2-2	TRBV7-3	NA	NA	CASSPRRAGSPLNTGELFF	TGTGCCAGCAGCCCACGCCGGGCGGGGTCGCCCCTTAACACCGGGGAGCTGTTTTTT
TRBJ1-4	TRBV4-2	few	NA	CASSQLAGEKLFF	TGTGCCAGCAGCCAGCTCGCGGGTGAAAAACTGTTTTTT
TRBJ2-7	TRBV10-2	NA	TRBD1	CASSSRGLSTYEQYF	TGCGCCAGCAGTAGTAGGGGGCTCTCCACCTACGAGCAGTACTTC
TRBJ1-1	TRBV5-1	once	NA	CASSLESGRNTEAFF	TGCGCCAGCAGCTTGGAATCAGGCAGGAACACTGAAGCTTTCTTT
TRBJ1-3	TRBV2	NA	NA	CASSVVRGPGNTIYF	TGTGCCAGCAGTGTCGTACGGGGTCCTGGAAACACCATATATTTT
TRBJ1-1	TRBV6-6	NA	NA	CATGMRTGYTEAFF	TGTGCCACCGGAATGAGGACTGGCTACACTGAAGCTTTCTTT
TRBJ2-7	TRBV18	NA	TRBD1	CASSHPGQTFYEQYF	TGTGCCAGCTCGCATCCGGGACAGACCTTCTACGAGCAGTACTTC
TRBJ2-7	TRBV5-6	NA	NA	CASSDSAYEQYF	TGTGCCAGCAGTGACAGCGCCTACGAGCAGTACTTC
TRBJ2-3	TRBV7-2	NA	TRBD2	CASSLVSGSTDTQYF	TGTGCCAGCAGCTTAGTTAGCGGGAGCACAGATACGCAGTATTTT
TRBJ2-1	TRBV29-1	NA	NA	CSVGGGRYNEQFF	TGCAGCGTTGGAGGTGGCAGATACAATGAGCAGTTCTTC
TRBJ2-5	TRBV7-2	NA	NA	CASSSQLIGETQYF	TGTGCCAGCAGCTCACAGCTAATTGGGGAGACCCAGTACTTC
TRBJ1-5	TRBV10-3	NA	NA	CAISLGVDQPQHF	TGTGCCATCAGTTTAGGGGTGGATCAGCCCCAGCATTTT
TRBJ1-4	TRBV19	NA	NA	CASSNPGGNNEKLFF	TGTGCCAGTAGTAACCCCGGGGGGAATAATGAAAAACTGTTTTTT
TRBJ1-2	TRBV5-4	NA	TRBD1	CASSRDSYGYTF	TGTGCCAGCAGCAGGGACAGCTATGGCTACACCTTC
TRBJ2-1	TRBV2	NA	NA	CASSGTAWPGNEQFF	TGTGCCAGCAGTGGGACGGCCTGGCCGGGGAATGAGCAGTTCTTC